These 5 T cell receptor beta chains originate from one sample sequenced in a study of molecular identifiers for immune sequencing clone quantification. TCRdb reprocessed the PCR reads with MiXCR, giving one entry per CDR3 protein. The sample contains 460,000 or so distinct CDR3 sequences, around 23% of which appear only once. Sequencing used naive CD8+ T cells from blood, with Jurkat cell RNA spiked in. This sample's subset: FACS-sorted CD8+CD4-CCR7+CD45RA+ naive T cells. These receptors were collected from a human donor in good health. Some libraries in this study had Jurkat cell RNA spiked in.

The gene calls are TRBV4-3 and TRBJ2-1; TRBD2 is a possible D gene (6 bases). Germline-derived CDR1 and CDR2 are LGHNA and YSLEER. Trimming left V 1 base short and J 0 bases short, with 16 bases between. CDR3 size: 18 residues. CDR3 loop: CASSQGVAGSRSYNEQFF. Written as DNA, the CDR3 is TGCGCCAGCAGCCAAGGGGTGGCGGGATCCCGCTCCTACAATGAGCAGTTCTTC.

This clonotype has just one count. One end of the junction is discordant with germline, which a read error may explain. The chain is built from TRBV5-5 and TRBJ2-4; D is unclear. The CDR3 extends over 14 amino acids. Per germline, CDR1 SGHKS and CDR2 YYEKEE (reference sequence). The CDR3 is CASSLDIAKNTQYF. The CDR3 nucleotides read TGTGCCAGCAGCTTAGATATAGCCAAAAACACTCAGTACTTC.

J is TRBJ1-4 and V is TRBV12-3 or TRBV12-4; no reliable D call. This CDR3 contains 15 residues. The V and J ends lost 4 bases and 8 bases respectively, with 17 bases between them. The chain's CDR3 is CASSYSSSRVEKLFF. The DNA for the CDR3 is TGTGCCAGCAGTTATAGCTCGTCACGGGTGGAAAAACTGTTTTTT.

The rearrangement joins TRBV12-3 or TRBV12-4 to TRBJ2-7; D gene ambiguous. V dropped 4 bases and J dropped 2 bases, with 15 bases sitting between them. The CDR3 runs to 15 residues. CDR3 residues: CASSSDKLEAYEQYF. CDR3 nucleotides: TGTGCCAGCAGTTCAGACAAGCTCGAGGCCTACGAGCAGTACTTC.

This clonotype was recorded at least ten times. This chain links TRBV20-1 with TRBJ1-5; TRBD1 is a possible D gene (6 bases). V dropped 2 bases and J dropped 3 bases, with 14 bases sitting between them. CDR3 length: 15 amino acids. CDR1 is DFQATT and CDR2 is SNEGSKA in the germline V gene (reference sequence). Here the CDR3 DNA reads TGCAGTGCTAGACTACAGGGCTGGTACAATCAGCCCCAGCATTTT. Its translation is CSARLQGWYNQPQHF.